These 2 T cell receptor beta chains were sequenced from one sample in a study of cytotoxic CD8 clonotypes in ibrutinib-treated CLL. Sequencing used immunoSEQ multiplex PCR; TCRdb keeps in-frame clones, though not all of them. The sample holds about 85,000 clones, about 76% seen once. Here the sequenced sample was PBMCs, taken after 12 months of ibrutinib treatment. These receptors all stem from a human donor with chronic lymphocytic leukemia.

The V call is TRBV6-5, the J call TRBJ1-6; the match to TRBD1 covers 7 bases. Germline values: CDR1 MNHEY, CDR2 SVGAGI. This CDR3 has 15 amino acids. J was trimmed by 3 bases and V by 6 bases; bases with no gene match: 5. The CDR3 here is CASRRQGLYNSPLHF. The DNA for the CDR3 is TGTGCCAGCAGACGACAGGGACTCTATAATTCACCCCTCCACTTT.

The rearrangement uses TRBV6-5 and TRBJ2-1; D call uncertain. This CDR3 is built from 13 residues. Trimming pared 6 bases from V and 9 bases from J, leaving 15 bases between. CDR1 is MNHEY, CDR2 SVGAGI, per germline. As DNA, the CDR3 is TGTGCCAGCAGCCCCTTGGGTCTTTCTGAGCAGTTCTTC. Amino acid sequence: CASSPLGLSEQFF.